The 31 T cell receptor beta chains below all came from one sample that was sequenced in a study of T cell responses to AZD1222 COVID-19 vaccine. Here immunoSEQ multiplex PCR was the method, and the copy in TCRdb shows in-frame clones only, minus some. This sample contains some 150,000 clones. What was sequenced was peripheral blood. These receptors all stem from an adult in good health.

The rearrangement uses TRBV6-5 and TRBJ2-1; unclear D gene. Germline V gene sequence: CDR1 MNHEY, CDR2 SVGAGI. There are 14 residues in the CDR3. Between the trimmed V and J ends, which lost 7 bases and 10 bases, there was a span of 20 bases. This CDR3 is CASTTDSRFLEQFF. DNA of the CDR3: TGTGCCAGCACTACCGACTCTCGATTTTTAGAGCAGTTCTTC.

The chain is built from TRBV30 and TRBJ2-2, with 7 bases aligning to TRBD2. Germline CDR1 reads GTSNPN; CDR2 reads SVGIG (reference sequence). The junction had 10 bases not matched to a gene; V was cut back by 3 bases and J by 6 bases. The CDR3 consists of 15 residues. Written as DNA, the CDR3 is TGTGCCTGGAGGGAGACCATCCGGGGGGCCGGGGAGCTGTTTTTT. Translation: CAWRETIRGAGELFF.

This chain uses TRBV7-2 with TRBJ1-1; possible D gene TRBD1, 6 bases. The V gene lost 3 bases and the J gene lost 5 bases, with 22 bases spanning the gap. The CDR3 is 17 residues long. CDR1 and CDR2 (germline): SGHTA, FQGNSA. The CDR3 bases are TGTGCCAGCAGCTTTAGGGGGGATAAGGGCAGTCGGACTGAAGCTTTCTTT. Encoded protein: CASSFRGDKGSRTEAFF.

This chain uses TRBV6-5 with TRBJ2-7; the D gene is possibly TRBD1 (6 bases). Germline V lookup: CDR1 MNHEY, CDR2 SVGAGI. The CDR3 runs to 14 residues. Trimming stripped 5 bases from V and 2 bases from J, with 13 bases between. Written as DNA, the CDR3 is TGTGCCAGCAGTACGACCACAGGGCCCTACGAGCAGTACTTC. This codes for CASSTTTGPYEQYF.

This chain links TRBV18 with TRBJ1-5; D call uncertain. The germline V gene encodes CDR1 KGHSH and CDR2 LQKENI. The germline V and J ends were trimmed by 3 bases and 5 bases, with 8 bases remaining between them. The length of the CDR3 is 13 residues. The chain's CDR3 is CASSPGQDQPQHF. CDR3 DNA sequence: TGTGCCAGCTCACCGGGCCAGGATCAGCCCCAGCATTTT.

The rearrangement joins TRBV14 to TRBJ2-2, with D perhaps matching TRBD1 (5 bases). Germline V gene data show CDR1 as SGHDN and CDR2 as FVKESK. This CDR3 is 15 amino acids long. Trimming shortened V by 3 bases and J by 5 bases, and 13 bases separated the two germline ends. The CDR3 DNA sequence: TGTGCCAGCAGCCACAGGGATCTCCGGACCGGGGAGCTGTTTTTT. This encodes CASSHRDLRTGELFF.

The chain employs TRBV7-8 and TRBJ2-1; either TRBD1 or TRBD2 may supply D (7 bases each). Trimming removed 5 bases from V and 2 bases from J, with 13 bases in between. CDR1 and CDR2 (germline): SGHVS, FQNEAQ. The CDR3 is 15 amino acids. CDR3 DNA: TGTGCCAGCAGCCCGGGGAGGGGGCCCTACAATGAGCAGTTCTTC. As protein: CASSPGRGPYNEQFF.

V and J are TRBV10-3 and TRBJ1-2; D remains ambiguous. The CDR3 length is 15 residues. Germline CDR1 is ENHRY and CDR2 is SYGVKD. V shed 0 bases and J shed 0 bases, with 8 bases lying between them. The CDR3 DNA follows: TGTGCCATCAGTGAGTCGGAGTTAGCTAACTATGGCTACACCTTC. It yields the protein CAISESELANYGYTF.

The rearrangement links TRBV7-2 to TRBJ2-2; D is unresolved. This CDR3 is 14 amino acids long. The V end was cut by 4 bases, the J end by 7 bases, with 13 bases between. Germline lookup yields CDR1 SGHTA and CDR2 FQGNSA. The DNA of the CDR3 is TGTGCCAGCAGCTCGACCCCCCTCGGCGGGGAGCTGTTTTTT. Encoded protein: CASSSTPLGGELFF.

The chain combines TRBV4-2 with TRBJ1-2, with D possibly matching TRBD1 (5 bases). CDR3 size: 19 residues. V was cut by 0 bases and J by 0 bases, with 20 bases left in between. In germline, CDR1 is LGHNA, CDR2 YNFKEQ. CDR3 in DNA: TGTGCCAGCAGCCAAGATCTCCCCGGGACGGGGGGTACTAACTATGGCTACACCTTC. The encoded protein is CASSQDLPGTGGTNYGYTF.

The J gene is TRBJ1-2, the V gene TRBV3-1 (or the pseudogene TRBV3-2); tentatively, D is TRBD1 (6 bases). This CDR3 has 13 amino acids. With 0 bases removed from V and 7 bases from J, the gap between germline ends came to 9 bases. Germline lookup yields CDR1 LGHDT and CDR2 YNNKEL (reference sequence). The CDR3: CASSQEQGSGYTF. CDR3 bases: TGTGCCAGCAGCCAAGAACAGGGAAGTGGCTACACCTTC.

This rearrangement joins TRBV19 to TRBJ2-7; 9 nucleotides agree with TRBD1. Germline V gives CDR1 LNHDA, CDR2 SQIVND (reference sequence). The CDR3 covers 17 residues. The V segment lost 5 bases and the J segment 3 bases; nucleotides outside the gene matches: 14. CDR3 DNA sequence: TGTGCCAGTAGTCACGGGACAGGGTACATGGGCCACTACGAGCAGTACTTC. Encoded protein: CASSHGTGYMGHYEQYF.

This chain joins TRBV3-1 (or the pseudogene TRBV3-2) and TRBJ1-2; D not resolved. V lost 1 base and J 7 bases, leaving 7 bases between the germline ends. The CDR3 spans 12 residues. The germline V gene has CDR1 LGHDT and CDR2 YNNKEL (reference sequence). Here the CDR3 DNA reads TGTGCCAGCAGCCAAGGTCTGGGTGGCTACACCTTC. Amino acids: CASSQGLGGYTF.

V and J are TRBV29-1 and TRBJ1-1, with 7 bases identical to TRBD1. Germline lookup yields CDR1 SQVTM and CDR2 ANQGSEA. V gave up 6 bases and J gave up 3 bases; unmatched junction bases: 7. This CDR3 spans 13 amino acids. The CDR3 protein is CSVRRGHDTEAFF. In DNA form, the CDR3 reads TGCAGCGTGCGGAGGGGGCATGACACTGAAGCTTTCTTT.

The chain employs TRBV25-1 and TRBJ2-4, with no clear D. Germline V gene data show CDR1 as MGHDK and CDR2 as SYGVNS. The CDR3 has 18 residues. The V gene lost 2 bases and the J gene lost 1 base, with 18 bases spanning the gap. DNA for the CDR3: TGTGCCAGCAGTGAACGACCCGGGCTCATGGGGGCCAAAAACATTCAGTACTTC. Protein sequence: CASSERPGLMGAKNIQYF. The variable domain in full, with the rest retrieved from reference TRBV25-1 and TRBJ2-4, is EADIYQTPRYLVIGTGKKITLECSQTMGHDKMYWYQQDPGMELHLIHYSYGVNSTEKGDLSSESTVSRIRTEHFPLTLESARPSHTSQYLCASSERPGLMGAKNIQYFGAGTRLSVL.

The chain combines TRBV10-1 with TRBJ1-1, with no clear D. Deletions cut 4 bases from V and 1 base from J, with 7 bases between. This CDR3 comprises 13 residues. CDR1 WNHNN and CDR2 SYGVQD come from the germline V gene (reference sequence). The CDR3 DNA reads TGCGCCAGCAGTGGAAGGACGAACACTGAAGCTTTCTTT. This codes for CASSGRTNTEAFF.

This chain links TRBV5-1 with TRBJ1-1; TRBD1 matches 7 bases. Germline V gene sequence: CDR1 SGHRS, CDR2 YFSETQ. The CDR3 is 14 residues long. The V segment lost 2 bases and the J segment 5 bases; nucleotides outside the gene matches: 6. CDR3 in DNA: TGCGCCAGCAGCTTTCAGGTACAGGGGACTGAAGCTTTCTTT. It yields the protein CASSFQVQGTEAFF.

CDR3 residues: CASSPGGLDTDTQYF. The CDR3 bases are TGTGCCAGCAGCCCTGGGGGGTTGGACACAGATACGCAGTATTTT. The chain is built from TRBV6-4 and TRBJ2-3, with D possibly being TRBD2 (6 bases). Trimming removed 6 bases from V and 2 bases from J, with 15 bases in between. The CDR3 contains 15 residues. Germline V gives CDR1 MRHNA, CDR2 SNTAGT.

The rearrangement joins TRBV11-3 to TRBJ2-1; D unresolved. The CDR3 is 14 residues long. CDR1 is SGHNT, CDR2 YENEEA, per germline. V was shortened by 3 bases and J by 3 bases, with 9 bases between the two germline ends. The CDR3 loop is CASSLAARYNEQFF. DNA of the CDR3: TGTGCCAGCAGCTTGGCAGCCCGCTACAATGAGCAGTTCTTC.

The chain has TRBV4-1 and TRBJ2-1; the match to TRBD2 covers 9 bases. The CDR3 is 16 residues long. The J segment lost 3 bases and the V segment lost 0 bases, leaving 3 bases of the junction unmatched. CDR1 is MGHRA, CDR2 YSYEKL, per germline. CDR3 region: CASSQEGLAGYNEQFF. The CDR3 DNA follows: TGCGCCAGCAGCCAAGAGGGACTAGCAGGCTACAATGAGCAGTTCTTC.

The genes are TRBV27 and TRBJ1-3, with D hard to call. The germline V gene encodes CDR1 MNHEY and CDR2 SMNVEV (reference sequence). The V and J ends lost 3 bases and 0 bases respectively, with 6 bases between them. The CDR3 spans 14 residues. The CDR3 bases are TGTGCCAGCAGTTTCCGTTCCTCTGGAAACACCATATATTTT. This gives the protein CASSFRSSGNTIYF.

The chain couples TRBV11-2 to TRBJ1-2, with 7 bases fitting TRBD1. Trimming at V came to 5 bases and at J to 6 bases, leaving 12 bases not matched to a gene. CDR3 size: 15 residues. Looked up from germline, CDR1 is SGHAT and CDR2 is FQNNGV. The CDR3 nucleotides are TGTGCCAGCAGCCAGGCCTTCGCAGGGGGGGATGGCTACACCTTC. Translation: CASSQAFAGGDGYTF.

The chain recombines TRBV19 with TRBJ1-1; possible D gene TRBD1, 5 bases. V was pared by 3 bases and J by 1 base, with 9 bases between. The CDR3 loop spans 14 amino acids. The germline V gene has CDR1 LNHDA and CDR2 SQIVND (reference sequence). In DNA, the CDR3 is TGTGCCAGTAGTATGGGGCCAGCGAACACTGAAGCTTTCTTT. Amino acid sequence: CASSMGPANTEAFF.

The chain links TRBV12-5 to TRBJ2-7, with a possible D match to TRBD1 (5 bases). V shed 1 base and J shed 6 bases, with 13 bases lying between them. Germline loops: CDR1 LGHNT, CDR2 FRNRAP. This CDR3 is built from 14 residues. This chain's CDR3 is CASGLGTLNSEQYF. CDR3 sequence (DNA): TGTGCTAGTGGTTTGGGGACACTGAACTCCGAGCAGTACTTC.

The chain is built from TRBV9 and TRBJ2-5; perhaps D is TRBD1 or TRBD2 (6 bases each). Trimming took off 6 bases at V and 4 bases at J, with 13 bases between the two ends. This CDR3 has 13 residues. CDR1 and CDR2 from the germline V gene are SGDLS and YYNGEE. Here the CDR3 reads CASNKKGGETQYF. DNA for the CDR3: TGTGCCAGCAACAAGAAGGGGGGAGAGACCCAGTACTTC.

V is TRBV6-1 and J is TRBJ1-2; weak D call: TRBD1 (5 bases). The CDR3 is made up of 14 amino acids. Per germline, CDR1 MNHNS and CDR2 SASEGT. The V end was cut by 3 bases, the J end by 10 bases, with 18 bases between. The CDR3 DNA is TGTGCCAGCAGTGAGTGGCCAGGGACCCACGACTACACCTTC. Translated: CASSEWPGTHDYTF.

In DNA, the CDR3 is TGTGCCAGCAGTGGAGGGGGGCCCCGGGAGACCCAGTACTTC. Translating gives CASSGGGPRETQYF. J is TRBJ2-5 and V is TRBV6-2 or TRBV6-3; perhaps D is TRBD1 or TRBD2 (6 bases each). Trimming removed 5 bases from V and 5 bases from J, with 15 bases in between. CDR1 and CDR2 from the germline V gene are MNHEY and SVGEGT. The CDR3 length is 14 residues.

The chain has TRBV7-2 and TRBJ2-1, with D unresolved. The CDR3 is made up of 13 amino acids. Trimming left V 3 bases short and J 7 bases short, with 10 bases between. In germline, CDR1 is SGHTA, CDR2 FQGNSA. The CDR3 region is CASSLNPQNEQFF. DNA for the CDR3: TGTGCCAGCAGCTTGAACCCCCAGAATGAGCAGTTCTTC.

The chain is built from TRBV19 and TRBJ2-7; unclear D gene. The V gene's germline CDR1 is LNHDA and CDR2 SQIVND (reference sequence). The CDR3 runs to 13 residues. The V end was cut by 4 bases, the J end by 2 bases, with 9 bases between. The CDR3 region is CASSTGVTYEQYF. In nucleotides, the CDR3 is TGTGCCAGTAGTACCGGAGTAACCTACGAGCAGTACTTC.

The chain has TRBV2 and TRBJ1-5, with 7 nucleotides matching TRBD1. With V trimmed by 5 bases and J by 7 bases, 17 bases remained unmatched. CDR3 length equals 17 residues. CDR1 SNHLY and CDR2 FYNNEI come from the germline V gene. The CDR3 bases are TGTGCCAGCAGTTCCACACCGATCGACAGGGTGGGGCAGCCCCAGCATTTT. It specifies CASSSTPIDRVGQPQHF.

This chain connects TRBV18 to TRBJ2-2; D uncertain. The V and J ends lost 3 bases and 4 bases respectively, with 12 bases between them. The CDR3 length is 15 residues. CDR1 is KGHSH and CDR2 is LQKENI in the germline V gene. DNA for the CDR3: TGTGCCAGCTCACCGATGGAAGGCGGCACCGGGGAGCTGTTTTTT. It is translated as CASSPMEGGTGELFF.